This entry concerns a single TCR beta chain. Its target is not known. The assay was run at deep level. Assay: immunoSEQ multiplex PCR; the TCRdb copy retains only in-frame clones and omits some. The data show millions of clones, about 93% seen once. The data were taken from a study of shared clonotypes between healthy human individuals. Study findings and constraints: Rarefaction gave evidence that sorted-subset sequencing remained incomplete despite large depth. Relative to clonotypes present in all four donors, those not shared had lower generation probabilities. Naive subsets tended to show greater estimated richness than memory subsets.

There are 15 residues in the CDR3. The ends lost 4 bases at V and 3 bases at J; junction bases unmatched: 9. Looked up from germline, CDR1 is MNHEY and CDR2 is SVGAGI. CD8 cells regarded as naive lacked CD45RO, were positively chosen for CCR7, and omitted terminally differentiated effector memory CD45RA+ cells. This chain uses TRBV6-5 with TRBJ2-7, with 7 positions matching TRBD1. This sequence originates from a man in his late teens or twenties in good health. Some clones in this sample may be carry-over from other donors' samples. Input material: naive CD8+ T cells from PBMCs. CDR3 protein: CASSLRGPPLYEQYF. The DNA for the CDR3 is TGTGCCAGCAGTTTGAGGGGGCCCCCTCTCTACGAGCAGTACTTC.